The TCR beta chain described here comes from a study of T cell changes during pregnancy in multiple sclerosis (dated by TCRdb to about 2019). Turning to the overall study: In women with multiple sclerosis, the researchers looked at how the T cell repertoire shifted as pregnancy progressed.

As regards this clone: Its antigen target is currently unknown. No much larger clone is present one base from it, and per-base qualities are unavailable.

The germline V gene provides CDR1 SGDLS and CDR2 YYNGEE. The CDR3 spans 15 residues, from the cysteine through the phenylalanine. Of all the DNA, just the CDR3 is kept, 45 bases in frame from base 1. V lost 3 bases and J lost 2 bases, and the count of bases not matched to a germline gene is 3. The method behind the library was the immunoSEQ multiplex PCR assay. TCRdb's version of the immuneACCESS table is confined to in-frame rearrangements and falls short of the full clone set. An unresolved V gene accounts for under half of the shortfall where checked; the remainder is of unknown origin. The sample table contains around 80,000 clones; only one count was recorded for around 92% of them. 2.3% of the sample is in the top ten clones.

The sample was peripheral blood, taken before pregnancy. The clonotype originates from a female donor with multiple sclerosis, enrolled in a pregnancy study. Recombination linked TRBV9 to TRBJ2-3; the junction holds 10 bases that match TRBD2. The DNA sequence reads TGTGCCAGCAGCGAACTAGCGGGACTCACAGATACGCAGTATTTT. Its translation is CASSELAGLTDTQYF.